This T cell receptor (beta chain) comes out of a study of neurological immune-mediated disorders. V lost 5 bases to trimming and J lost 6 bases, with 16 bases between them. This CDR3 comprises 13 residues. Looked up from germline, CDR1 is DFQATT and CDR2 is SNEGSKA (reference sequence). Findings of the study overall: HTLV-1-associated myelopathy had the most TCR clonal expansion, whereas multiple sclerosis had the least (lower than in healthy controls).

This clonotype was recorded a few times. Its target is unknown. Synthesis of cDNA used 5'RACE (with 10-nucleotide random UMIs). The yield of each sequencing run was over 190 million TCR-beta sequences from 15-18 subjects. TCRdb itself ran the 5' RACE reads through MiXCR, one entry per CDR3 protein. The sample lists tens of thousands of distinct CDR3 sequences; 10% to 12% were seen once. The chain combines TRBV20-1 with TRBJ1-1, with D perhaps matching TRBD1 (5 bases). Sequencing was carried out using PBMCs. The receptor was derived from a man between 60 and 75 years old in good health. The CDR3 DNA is TGCAGTGCTGGGTTTGGGGGGGTTCCTGAAGCTTTCTTT. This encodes CSAGFGGVPEAFF.